This T cell receptor beta chain stems from a study of T cells in Graves' hyperthyroidism and ophthalmopathy. Study background: Peripheral blood was collected at initial diagnosis, before any treatment. General observations from the study: Ophthalmopathy was identified by the model a median about six months ahead of onset. Blood also contained most expanded thyroid clonotypes above 0.001.

Of note for this clonotype: Its antigen is unknown.

Amplification yielded TCR beta CDR3 regions, with RNA transcripts as the source. Carried out on the TCR CDR3, a first-round RT-PCR used the HTBI primer set. TCRdb independently ran MiXCR on the multiplex PCR reads; one entry per CDR3 protein. The sample yields 300,000 to 450,000 distinct CDR3 sequences, approximately 14% seen once. Diagnosis relied on clinical symptoms, serum thyroxine and TRAb, thyroid ultrasound and orbital computed tomography. Germline V CDR1 and CDR2: SNHLY, FYNNEI. V dropped 6 bases and J dropped 10; count of bases not matched to a gene: 14. CDR3 size: 17 residues. The chain couples TRBV2 to TRBJ2-1, with 14 bases lining up with TRBD2. This receptor was obtained from a woman aged 18-29 years with Graves' hyperthyroidism that later progressed to Graves' ophthalmopathy. Material for sequencing was blood. In nucleotides, the CDR3 is TGTGCCAGCAGCTGGGTTAAGGGGACTAGCGGGAGCAGCGAGCAGTTCTTC. Protein sequence: CASSWVKGTSGSSEQFF.